This record concerns one TCR beta chain sequence. The CDR3 extends over 13 amino acids. V was trimmed by 6 bases and J by 0 bases, leaving 7 bases between them. In germline, CDR1 is MDHEN, CDR2 SYDVKM. This record comes from a study of blood T cell repertoires in COVID-19. Study as a whole: PBMCs, B-cell-depleted T cells, or T cells provided the cDNA or gDNA that made up the material.

Clones were sequenced by immunoSEQ multiplex PCR, and TCRdb holds only the in-frame ones, with some missing. The table lists around 280,000 clones, 75% to 90% of them singletons. The sequencing input was peripheral blood. J is TRBJ2-3 and V is TRBV28; tentatively, D is TRBD1 (5 bases). The TCR comes from a woman in her 30s who had recovered from COVID-19. CDR3 bases: TGTGCCAGCAGGGGGCCTAGCACAGATACGCAGTATTTT. This encodes CASRGPSTDTQYF. The complete variable domain, with remaining parts taken from reference TRBV28 and TRBJ2-3, reads DVKVTQSSRYLVKRTGEKVFLECVQDMDHENMFWYRQDPGLGLRLIYFSYDVKMKEKGDIPEGYSVSREKKERFSLILESASTNQTSMYLCASRGPSTDTQYFGPGTRLTVL.